The 12 T cell receptor beta chains below were found in one sample sequenced in a study of control samples from healthy donors and cancer patients. TCRdb keeps only in-frame clones here, not all; method: immunoSEQ multiplex PCR. This table holds 250,000 to 300,000 clones, about 80% found once. Sequencing was performed on PBMCs. The origin of the receptors is a woman between 55 and 75 years old with lung cancer.

The CDR3 is CAWSSGSTDTQYF. In nucleotides, the CDR3 is TGTGCCTGGAGTTCCGGGAGCACAGATACGCAGTATTTT. J is TRBJ2-3 and V is TRBV30; D gene unclear. V lost 2 bases, J lost 0 bases, and 6 bases lay in between. The CDR3 consists of 13 residues. In germline, CDR1 is GTSNPN, CDR2 SVGIG (reference sequence).

This clone was recorded a few times. The chain joins TRBV4-2 to TRBJ2-7, with 10 bases that match TRBD2. Germline CDR1 reads LGHNA; CDR2 reads YNFKEQ. This CDR3 spans 16 amino acids. With V trimmed by 0 bases and J by 8 bases, 10 bases remained unmatched. Here the CDR3 reads CASSQDQASGGAQQYF. The DNA of the CDR3 is TGTGCCAGCAGCCAAGATCAGGCCAGCGGGGGGGCCCAGCAGTACTTC.

The chain combines TRBV9 with TRBJ2-2; 8 positions match TRBD1. The ends lost 2 bases at V and 6 bases at J; junction bases unmatched: 6. Germline CDR1 SGDLS, CDR2 YYNGEE. The CDR3 loop spans 15 amino acids. The CDR3 loop is CASSVRDRPAGELFF. As DNA, the CDR3 is TGTGCCAGCAGCGTCCGGGACAGGCCCGCCGGGGAGCTGTTTTTT.

The chain carries TRBV27 and TRBJ2-6; D perhaps matches TRBD1 (6 bases). V was trimmed by 6 bases and J by 0 bases, leaving 24 bases between them. CDR1 MNHEY and CDR2 SMNVEV come from the germline V gene (reference sequence). The length of the CDR3 is 20 residues. The CDR3 DNA sequence: TGTGCCAGCAGCCCACCCGCAGGAATACAGGGCGGCTCTGGGGCCAACGTCCTGACTTTC. Protein: CASSPPAGIQGGSGANVLTF.

This clone was picked up one time. V usage is TRBV7-9 and J usage is TRBJ2-6, with 10 bases aligning to TRBD1. Germline CDR1 is SEHNR and CDR2 is FQNEAQ (reference sequence). Unmatched junction bases numbered 10, after V lost 5 bases and J lost 0 bases. The CDR3 is made up of 19 amino acids. The CDR3 DNA is TGTGCCAGCAGCCACTTCGGACAGGGGGGGAACTCTGGGGCCAACGTCCTGACTTTC. Its translation: CASSHFGQGGNSGANVLTF.

The CDR3 loop reads CASSEISQGTLTNEKLFF. CDR3 bases: TGTGCCAGCAGTGAAATCTCACAGGGAACCCTAACTAATGAAAAACTGTTTTTT. The J gene is TRBJ1-4, the V gene TRBV6-1; possibly TRBD1 for D (6 bases). CDR1 is MNHNS and CDR2 is SASEGT in the germline V gene. Deletions cut 2 bases from V and 1 base from J, with 17 bases between. This CDR3 comprises 18 residues.

The chain is built from TRBV28 and TRBJ1-4, with D perhaps TRBD1 (5 bases). The V end was cut by 2 bases, the J end by 3 bases, with 7 bases between. This CDR3 is 14 amino acids long. Germline V gene data show CDR1 as MDHEN and CDR2 as SYDVKM. CDR3 sequence: CASSLGAANEKLFF. The CDR3 region has the DNA TGTGCCAGCAGTTTAGGGGCAGCTAATGAAAAACTGTTTTTT. The variable domain in full, completed from reference TRBV28 and TRBJ1-4, reads DVKVTQSSRYLVKRTGEKVFLECVQDMDHENMFWYRQDPGLGLRLIYFSYDVKMKEKGDIPEGYSVSREKKERFSLILESASTNQTSMYLCASSLGAANEKLFFGSGTQLSVL.

In its sample, this clone was seen a few times. In DNA, the CDR3 is TGTGCCAGCAGCTTAGGGTGGGGGACCACCCACCTAGGAAATGAGCAGTTCTTC. Translated: CASSLGWGTTHLGNEQFF. This chain links TRBV5-6 with TRBJ2-1; the D call may be TRBD1 or TRBD2 (5 bases each). This CDR3 spans 18 amino acids. Germline CDR1 is SGHDT and CDR2 is YYEEEE. V was clipped by 2 bases and J by 7 bases, with 25 bases between them.

The V and J genes are TRBV27 and TRBJ2-7; D is tentatively TRBD1 or TRBD2 (5 bases each). Germline V gives CDR1 MNHEY, CDR2 SMNVEV (reference sequence). Trimming stripped 5 bases from V and 3 bases from J, with 11 bases between. There are 13 residues in the CDR3. The CDR3 loop reads CASSRDGHYEQYF. CDR3 coding DNA: TGTGCCAGCAGTCGGGACGGACACTACGAGCAGTACTTC.

The gene calls are TRBV6-5 and TRBJ2-7; the match to TRBD2 covers 8 bases. The CDR3 spans 15 residues. Germline CDR1 and CDR2: MNHEY and SVGAGI. J was trimmed by 3 bases and V by 6 bases; bases with no gene match: 10. The CDR3 sequence: CASSGGAGAHYEQYF. The CDR3 bases are TGTGCCAGCAGCGGGGGGGCAGGGGCTCACTACGAGCAGTACTTC.

The chain couples TRBV2 to TRBJ1-2; no clear D gene. CDR1 SNHLY and CDR2 FYNNEI come from the germline V gene. CDR3 length: 12 residues. Trimming cost V 4 bases and J 4 bases, with 7 bases left between them. CDR3 DNA: TGTGCCAGCAGTGTTGAGATCTATGGCTACACCTTC. Translation gives CASSVEIYGYTF.

The chain joins TRBV9 to TRBJ2-7; 10 bases map to TRBD2. Germline V lookup: CDR1 SGDLS, CDR2 YYNGEE. V shed 3 bases, J shed 3 bases, and the junction held 9 bases outside the gene matches. This CDR3 has 16 residues. The CDR3 sequence: CASSARSSGGIYEQYF. CDR3 coding DNA: TGTGCCAGCAGCGCCCGCTCTAGCGGGGGTATCTACGAGCAGTACTTC.